This paragraph reports one TCR beta chain. The antigen it recognizes is unknown. The input lacks base qualities; no much larger clone sits a single base away. This specimen comes from a study of blood T cell repertoires in COVID-19 (dated by TCRdb to 2018 to 2020). General notes on the study: Collaborator samples came from the United States, Italy and Spain and covered acute and convalescent phases of COVID-19. The repertoires were released in a freely available public database meant as a resource for research on the immune response to SARS-CoV-2. The prospective study material was composed of cDNA or gDNA derived from T cells, B-cell-depleted T cells, or PBMCs. Where available, HLA class I and class II types were taken from metadata supplied by the sample provider and were not determined by assay-based typing. The samples were drawn from two sources: the first 160 participants of the ongoing ImmuneRACE study, and 1,000 to 1,500 subjects contributed by 6 global collaborators. The dataset comprised deeply sampled blood TCRbeta repertoires from subjects exposed to, actively infected with, or recovered from COVID-19. Sample metadata almost always included a de-identified subject ID, COVID-19 status, age in years and sex.

The collaborating institutions used their own protocols to collect whole blood in K2EDTA tubes. For TCRbeta analysis, collaborators shipped samples in one of three forms: frozen whole blood, isolated PBMCs, or DNA extracted from either of those sample types. Study-wide conclusions, independent of this receptor: The quantity of clinical and demographic metadata differed by source and by participant and was supplied without curation.

Trimmed from V: 5 bases; trimmed from J: 8 bases; junction bases lacking a gene match: 14. From a lookup of the germline V gene (reference sequence), CDR1 and CDR2 are MNHNY and SVGAGI. Taken from cysteine to phenylalanine, the CDR3 has 17 residues. CDR3 DNA is the only sequence kept; it has 51 bases, read in frame from the first base. TCRbeta CDR3 regions were amplified from genomic DNA by means of the immunoSEQ Assay, a bias-controlled multiplex PCR. As for the authors' bioinformatics: Nucleated cell counts per sample were estimated from amplification of reference gene primers within the assay. Sequence reads were collapsed and filtered to measure the absolute abundance of every unique TCRbeta CDR3 rearrangement. For each sample, productive Simpson clonality was calculated as the square root of Simpson's diversity index across productive rearrangements. In its TCRdb copy, this immuneACCESS table keeps in-frame sequences only and misses some clones. Where compared with another copy, unresolved V genes explain less than half of these, and the others have no known cause. V and J calls and clone size are copied from that table; D and trimming were computed from the DNA. The sample table holds 50,000 to 60,000 clones, of which about 83% were seen once. The ten largest clonotypes hold 16% of the sample.

The source is a man in his forties or fifties with acute or convalescent COVID-19. The chain joins TRBV6-6 to TRBJ2-1; 11 nucleotides in the junction match TRBD1. The material sequenced was peripheral blood. The CDR3 reads as follows: CASSRTGQGAPGDEQFF. In nucleotides, the sequence is TGTGCCAGCAGTCGAACTGGACAGGGGGCGCCTGGGGATGAGCAGTTCTTC.